This T cell receptor (beta chain) came from a study of cytomegalovirus exposure and HLA in healthy donors. CDR1 is SGHTA and CDR2 is FQGNSA in the germline V gene. The ends were cut back, 0 bases at V and 3 bases at J, with 14 bases in the middle. The CDR3 is made up of 16 amino acids. The PCR used 60 Vbeta and 13 Jbeta primers. The assay was immunoSEQ multiplex PCR, and TCRdb's table has in-frame clones only and misses some. Seen here are around 94,000 clones, about 69% observed once, and the top ten hold approximately 4.8%. The sequenced material came from PBMCs. The TCR sequence derives from a human donor in good health. The V gene is TRBV7-2, the J gene TRBJ1-1; D remains ambiguous. The CDR3 loop is CASSLAQWFHDTEAFF. The DNA for the CDR3 is TGTGCCAGCAGCTTAGCTCAGTGGTTTCACGACACTGAAGCTTTCTTT. The entire variable domain, with the rest obtained from reference TRBV7-2 and TRBJ1-1, is as follows: GAGVSQSPSNKVTEKGKDVELRCDPISGHTALYWYRQSLGQGLEFLIYFQGNSAPDKSGLPSDRFSAERTGGSVSTLTIQRTQQEDSAVYLCASSLAQWFHDTEAFFGQGTRLTVV.